Listed below are T cell receptor beta chains from one sample, sequenced in a study of cytomegalovirus exposure and HLA in healthy donors. This table comes from immunoSEQ multiplex PCR, and its TCRdb copy is limited to in-frame clones, with some not included. The sample lists roughly 100,000 clones, roughly 60% seen once, with about 5.4% in the top ten. Sequencing was performed on PBMCs. Receptor source: a boy younger than 18 in good health and CMV-seropositive. Both conserved end residues are part of each CDR3.

cdr3_aa	j_call	v_call
CASSPGLAGAKNIQYF	TRBJ2-4	TRBV28
CASSRLAGVEEQYF	TRBJ2-7	TRBV27
CASSLTLPQGDQETQYF	TRBJ2-5	TRBV7-3
CASSLTAGLAGGYTF	TRBJ1-2	TRBV5-1
CSVIGDHEQYF	TRBJ2-7	TRBV20-1
CASSFGSEQFF	TRBJ2-1	TRBV5-6
CASGTAASYEQYF	TRBJ2-7	TRBV25-1
CASSAGTGIYEQYF	TRBJ2-7	TRBV7-6
CASKVGGSSYEQYF	TRBJ2-7	TRBV28
CASSPLTGGGSGNTIYF	TRBJ1-3	TRBV18
CASSQDRDRAIVEAFF	TRBJ1-1	TRBV4-2
CASSRDRADTEAFF	TRBJ1-1	TRBV5-1
CASSLRIEGSGYTF	TRBJ1-2	TRBV7-9
CASSPLGGRQETQYF	TRBJ2-5	TRBV18
CASSQDSNQPQHF	TRBJ1-5	TRBV6-1
CASSYSLTGATYEQYF	TRBJ2-7	TRBV6-5
CASTMRLGGSTGELFF	TRBJ2-2	TRBV19
CASSYQGWAEGDTQYF	TRBJ2-3	TRBV6-5
CASSPGTGVHNEKLFF	TRBJ1-4	TRBV18
CASSLISYEQYF	TRBJ2-7	TRBV27
CASSESRQGAGDTQYF	TRBJ2-3	TRBV10-1
CASSLALQETQYF	TRBJ2-5	TRBV7-7
CASSAVWLAGGHRYEQYF	TRBJ2-7	TRBV6-1
CAWSEPGQIKYEQYF	TRBJ2-7	TRBV30
CSGTDSSNTEAFF	TRBJ1-1	TRBV29-1
CASSQDLQSSNVLTF	TRBJ2-6	TRBV4-1
CASSQAPRNTEAFF	TRBJ1-1	TRBV4-3
CASSVGGRETDTQYF	TRBJ2-3	TRBV9
CASGQRRGATEAFF	TRBJ1-1	TRBV6-5
CASSGVGGGLDEQYF	TRBJ2-7	TRBV5-1
CASSERTGGAPGELFF	TRBJ2-2	TRBV6-1
CASSQDLGVKNTEAFF	TRBJ1-1	TRBV14
CASSLLSGTGIEAFF	TRBJ1-1	TRBV27
CSVVQGLGGYTF	TRBJ1-2	TRBV29-1
CASSISTVSETQYF	TRBJ2-5	TRBV19
CASSESGGGIGELFF	TRBJ2-2	TRBV2
CASSLRASGSRPYEQYF	TRBJ2-7	TRBV7-2
CASSQLRTSENTGELFF	TRBJ2-2	TRBV4-2
CASRTPQGDYEQYF	TRBJ2-7	TRBV28
CASSFGALAGGITDTQYF	TRBJ2-3	TRBV5-1
CASSIDGRVANTEAFF	TRBJ1-1	TRBV19
CASSLNRGSYEQYF	TRBJ2-7	TRBV7-2
CASSRPAGPYTEAFF	TRBJ1-1	TRBV7-2
CASSSEAGDGYTF	TRBJ1-2	TRBV5-4
CASSLSRTPYNEQFF	TRBJ2-1	TRBV16
CASSYSFREQFF	TRBJ2-1	TRBV6-6
CASGIPYGKQYF	TRBJ2-7	TRBV27
CASSLFARGRRETQYF	TRBJ2-5	TRBV7-2
CASSITRRAANYNEQFF	TRBJ2-1	TRBV19
CASSKEGSYNEQFF	TRBJ2-1	TRBV7-9
CASRSQGATYGYTF	TRBJ1-2	TRBV27
CASSPAVDSVIGPSF	TRBJ1-2	TRBV4-2
CASSSPSYGYTF	TRBJ1-2	TRBV19